Listed here are 8 T cell receptor beta chains from one sample, sequenced in a study of blood T cell repertoires in COVID-19. Some clones are missing from TCRdb's copy, which holds only in-frame ones; the method was immunoSEQ multiplex PCR. The table shows around 46,000 clones, with approximately 85% occurring only once. The sequenced material came from peripheral blood. These receptors all stem from a human donor in a cohort sampled during active COVID-19. The donor label of this sample is uncertain.

The table lists this clone with a few counts. V gene TRBV23-1 combines with J gene TRBJ1-6; 10 bases map to TRBD1. TRBV23-1 is designated an ORF whose function remains uncertain. Germline trimming cut 6 bases from V and 9 bases from J; bases unmatched to any gene: 5. The CDR3 sequence is 14 residues long. Written as DNA, the CDR3 is TGCGCCAGCAGCCGGGGGACAGGGGTTTCACCCCTCCACTTT. It codes for CASSRGTGVSPLHF.

The rearrangement links TRBV5-1 to TRBJ1-1; D ambiguous. The V and J ends lost 0 bases and 0 bases respectively, with 12 bases between them. The CDR3 is made up of 16 amino acids. Germline CDR1 is SGHRS and CDR2 is YFSETQ. DNA for the CDR3: TGCGCCAGCAGCTTGGCCGAAGCGAGCATGAACACTGAAGCTTTCTTT. Amino acids: CASSLAEASMNTEAFF.

V gene TRBV15 combines with J gene TRBJ1-1, with D perhaps TRBD1 (5 bases). With 0 bases removed from V and 3 bases from J, the gap between germline ends came to 8 bases. From germline, CDR1 is LNHNV and CDR2 YYDKDF (reference sequence). CDR3 length: 14 residues. The CDR3 DNA sequence: TGTGCCACCAGCAGAGACCCGACAGACACTGAAGCTTTCTTT. Translated, it gives CATSRDPTDTEAFF.

V usage is TRBV3-1 (or the pseudogene TRBV3-2) and J usage is TRBJ1-1, with TRBD1 as a possible D gene (6 bases). V gave up 3 bases and J gave up 1 base, with 15 bases separating them. Germline assignment: CDR1 LGHDT and CDR2 YNNKEL (reference sequence). The CDR3 runs to 16 residues. CDR3 sequence reads: CASSHDLMGANTEAFF. CDR3 in DNA: TGTGCCAGCAGCCACGACCTTATGGGGGCGAACACTGAAGCTTTCTTT.

The V call is TRBV6-5, the J call TRBJ2-3; a possible D gene is TRBD2 (6 bases). V shed 6 bases and J shed 5 bases, with 18 bases lying between them. Germline V CDR1 and CDR2: MNHEY, SVGAGI. This CDR3 is 15 amino acids long. CDR3 protein: CASRPPGLRGDTQYF. The CDR3 coding sequence is TGTGCCAGCAGACCGCCGGGACTGAGGGGAGATACGCAGTATTTT.

The chain carries TRBV7-9 and TRBJ1-2, with TRBD1 matching 9 bases. The CDR3 runs to 14 residues. CDR1 SEHNR and CDR2 FQNEAQ come from the germline V gene (reference sequence). J gave up 8 bases and V 3 bases, and 7 bases lay outside the gene matches. The CDR3 protein is CASSFMRQGDGYTF. CDR3 bases: TGTGCCAGCAGCTTCATGAGACAGGGGGACGGCTACACCTTC.

This chain joins TRBV20-1 and TRBJ1-3, with D uncertain. V shed 5 bases and J shed 3 bases, with 5 bases lying between them. In germline, CDR1 is DFQATT, CDR2 SNEGSKA (reference sequence). This CDR3 comprises 11 residues. Here the CDR3 reads CSAHYGNTIYF. The CDR3, as DNA: TGCAGTGCTCACTATGGAAACACCATATATTTT.

V gene TRBV9 combines with J gene TRBJ2-2, with D tentatively TRBD1 (6 bases). The CDR3 contains 16 residues. Germline-derived CDR1 and CDR2 are SGDLS and YYNGEE. Deletions cut 0 bases from V and 7 bases from J, with 16 bases between. The CDR3, as DNA: TGTGCCAGCAGCGTAGGACAGGTCGTTAAGGGCGGGGAGCTGTTTTTT. This gives the protein CASSVGQVVKGGELFF.